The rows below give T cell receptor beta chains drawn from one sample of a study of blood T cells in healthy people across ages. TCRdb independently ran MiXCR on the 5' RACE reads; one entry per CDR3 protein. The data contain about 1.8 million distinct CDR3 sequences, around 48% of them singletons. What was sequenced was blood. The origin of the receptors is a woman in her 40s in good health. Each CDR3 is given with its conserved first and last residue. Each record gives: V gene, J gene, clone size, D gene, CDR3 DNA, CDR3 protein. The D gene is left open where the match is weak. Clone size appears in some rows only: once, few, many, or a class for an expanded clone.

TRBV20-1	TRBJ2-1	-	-	TGCAGTGCTAGAGTCTCACGAGCGGTCTACAATGAGCAGTTCTTC	CSARVSRAVYNEQFF
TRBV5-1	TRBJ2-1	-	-	TGCGCCAGCAGCTTGGGGGTCTACTCCTCCTACAATGAGCAGTTCTTC	CASSLGVYSSYNEQFF
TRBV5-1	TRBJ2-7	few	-	TGCGCCAGCAGCCCTACGACATCGCAAGCGTCCTACGAGCAGTACTTC	CASSPTTSQASYEQYF
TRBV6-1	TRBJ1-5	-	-	TGTGCCAGCGTCCCACTAGGGAGGCAGCCCCAGCATTTT	CASVPLGRQPQHF
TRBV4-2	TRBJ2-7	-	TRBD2	TGTGCCAGCAGCCAAGACCCTAGCGGGGTGTACAATGAGCAGTACTTC	CASSQDPSGVYNEQYF
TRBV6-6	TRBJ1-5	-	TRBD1	TGTGCCAGCAGAGCAGGGGGCTCGATCGGCAATCAGCCCCAGCATTTT	CASRAGGSIGNQPQHF
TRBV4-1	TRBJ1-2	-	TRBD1	TGCGCCAGCAGCCAAGAAGGCAGGGGGATTAGTGGCTACACCTTC	CASSQEGRGISGYTF
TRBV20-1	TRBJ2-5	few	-	TGCAGTGCTAGAGATATAGGCGAAAAAGAGACCCAGTACTTC	CSARDIGEKETQYF
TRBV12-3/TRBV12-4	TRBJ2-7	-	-	TGTGCCAGCAGGAGACAGGCCACCTCCTACAATGAGCAGTACTTC	CASRRQATSYNEQYF
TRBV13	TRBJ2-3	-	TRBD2	TGTGCCAGCAGCTCGGGACTAGCGGGGCACCCTAGCACAGATACGCAGTATTTT	CASSSGLAGHPSTDTQYF
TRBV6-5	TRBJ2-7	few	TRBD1	TGTGCCAGCAGGCGGACAGGGGTAGTCCACGAGCAGTACTTC	CASRRTGVVHEQYF
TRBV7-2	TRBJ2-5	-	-	TGTGCCAGCAGCTTAGTAGGAGAGACAGGTCGGTTTTTCCTCGAGACCCAGTACTTC	CASSLVGETGRFFLETQYF
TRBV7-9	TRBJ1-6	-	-	TGTGCCAGCAGCCGGTTGGGGATCGGTCGGGGGTATTCACCCCTCCACTTT	CASSRLGIGRGYSPLHF
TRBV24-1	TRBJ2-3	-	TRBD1	TGTGCCACCAGCCAGACAGGGGGCGCGTCAGATACGCAGTATTTT	CATSQTGGASDTQYF
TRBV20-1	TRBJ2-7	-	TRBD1	TGCAGTCCTCAGGACAGGGCATACGAGCAGTACTTC	CSPQDRAYEQYF
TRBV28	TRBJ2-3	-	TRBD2	TGTGCCAGCAGTTCTACAGATACTAGCGCCTACACAGATACGCAGTATTTT	CASSSTDTSAYTDTQYF
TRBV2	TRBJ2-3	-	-	TGTGCCAGCAGTCGTAACCTGATTCAGGGACCAGATACGCAGTATTTT	CASSRNLIQGPDTQYF
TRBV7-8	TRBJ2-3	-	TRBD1	TGTGCCAGCAGCCGGGACAGGACCACAGATACGCAGTATTTT	CASSRDRTTDTQYF
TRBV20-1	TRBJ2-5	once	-	TGCAGTGCTAGCTATTTGGGACAAGAGACCCAGTACTTC	CSASYLGQETQYF
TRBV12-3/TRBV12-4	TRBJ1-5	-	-	TGTGCCAGCAGTTTCGGATCAGCGGGGCTGGATACGCAGCATTTT	CASSFGSAGLDTQHF
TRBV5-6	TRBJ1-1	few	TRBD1	TGTGCCAGCAGCTTCCGGGACAGGGGGCTGAACACTGAAGCTTTCTTT	CASSFRDRGLNTEAFF
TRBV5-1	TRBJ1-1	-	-	TGCGCCAGCCGCCTATCCGGAGGGTCGGACACTGAAGCTTTCTTT	CASRLSGGSDTEAFF
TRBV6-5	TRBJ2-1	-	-	TGTGCCAGCAGTTACACGGGTAACAATGAGCAGTTCTTC	CASSYTGNNEQFF
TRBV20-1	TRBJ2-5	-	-	TGCAGTGCTAGAGACCCCGTTGGAACGGAGACCCAGTACTTC	CSARDPVGTETQYF
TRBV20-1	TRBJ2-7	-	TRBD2	TGCAGTGCCCGTTTCAGCGGGGGGGACGACAATGAGCAGTACTTC	CSARFSGGDDNEQYF
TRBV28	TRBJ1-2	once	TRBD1	TGTGCCAGTCTACAGGGGGCGACAAACGATGGCTACACCTTC	CASLQGATNDGYTF
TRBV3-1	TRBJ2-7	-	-	TGTGCCAGCAGCCAAGTGGCGTCCGGCGAGCAGTACTTC	CASSQVASGEQYF
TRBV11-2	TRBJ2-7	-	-	TGTGCCAGCAGCTTAGAAATAGGGTCCTACGAGCAGTACTTC	CASSLEIGSYEQYF
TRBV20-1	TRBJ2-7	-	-	TGCAGTGCCCGTAACCCGAGGGCGGGGTCCTACGAGCAGTACTTC	CSARNPRAGSYEQYF
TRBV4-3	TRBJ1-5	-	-	TGCGCCAGCAGCCAAGATAGGACAGAAGGCGGTCAGCCCCAGCATTTT	CASSQDRTEGGQPQHF
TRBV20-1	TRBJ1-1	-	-	TGCAGTGCTAGAGATGCCTTGGAAGCTTTCTTT	CSARDALEAFF
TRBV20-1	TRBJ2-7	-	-	TGCAGTGCTGCCCCCCCCGATCGCTACGAGCAGTACTTC	CSAAPPDRYEQYF
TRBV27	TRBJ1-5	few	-	TGTGCCAGCAGTTTAATGGGGGTAGGGAGCAATCAGCCCCAGCATTTT	CASSLMGVGSNQPQHF
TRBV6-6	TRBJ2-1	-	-	TGTGCCAGCAGTCCCCCCCGACTTAATGAGCAGTTCTTC	CASSPPRLNEQFF
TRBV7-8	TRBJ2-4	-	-	TGTGCCAGCAGCTTAGTAACAGGGAAAGGGGCCAAAAACATTCAGTACTTC	CASSLVTGKGAKNIQYF
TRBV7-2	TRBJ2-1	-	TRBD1	TGTGCCAGCAGCCGACAGGGGCGCTACAAGGAGCAGTTCTTC	CASSRQGRYKEQFF
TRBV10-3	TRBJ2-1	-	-	TGTGCCACACGCCGTGAACTGGGTGAGCAGTTCTTC	CATRRELGEQFF
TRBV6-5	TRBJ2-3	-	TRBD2	TGTGCCAGCAGTTACTCGACAGCGGGGGAAACAGATACGCAGTATTTT	CASSYSTAGETDTQYF
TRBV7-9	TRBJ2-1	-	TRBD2	TGTGCCAGCTCCCCCCCACTAGCGGGGAGGAATGAGCAGTTCTTC	CASSPPLAGRNEQFF
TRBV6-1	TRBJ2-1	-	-	TGTGCCAGCAGTGAGGGGTGGGAGACACCCGTCAAAAATGAGCAGTTCTTC	CASSEGWETPVKNEQFF
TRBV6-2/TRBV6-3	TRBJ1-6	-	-	TGTGCCACAAAGCTGGGGGCACGTTCACCCCTCCACTTT	CATKLGARSPLHF
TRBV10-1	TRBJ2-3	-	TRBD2	TGCGCCAGCAGTGAGTCCGGAGCGGGGGGGCCCGATACGCAGTATTTT	CASSESGAGGPDTQYF
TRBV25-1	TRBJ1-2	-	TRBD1	TGTGCCAGCAGTGAATATAAGGGGGCTGGTGGCTACACCTTC	CASSEYKGAGGYTF
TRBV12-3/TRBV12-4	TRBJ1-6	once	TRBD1	TGTGCCAGCAGCCCAAAGACAGGGAGTGATTCACCCCTCCACTTT	CASSPKTGSDSPLHF
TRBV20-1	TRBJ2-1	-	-	TGCAGTGCTAGGAACCGGGGTTGGAGTGAGCAGTTCTTC	CSARNRGWSEQFF
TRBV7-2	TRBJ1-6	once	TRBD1	TGTGCCAGCAGCTTAGCGCGGGCAGGGGGAGCGGTAGGTTCACCCCTCCACTTT	CASSLARAGGAVGSPLHF